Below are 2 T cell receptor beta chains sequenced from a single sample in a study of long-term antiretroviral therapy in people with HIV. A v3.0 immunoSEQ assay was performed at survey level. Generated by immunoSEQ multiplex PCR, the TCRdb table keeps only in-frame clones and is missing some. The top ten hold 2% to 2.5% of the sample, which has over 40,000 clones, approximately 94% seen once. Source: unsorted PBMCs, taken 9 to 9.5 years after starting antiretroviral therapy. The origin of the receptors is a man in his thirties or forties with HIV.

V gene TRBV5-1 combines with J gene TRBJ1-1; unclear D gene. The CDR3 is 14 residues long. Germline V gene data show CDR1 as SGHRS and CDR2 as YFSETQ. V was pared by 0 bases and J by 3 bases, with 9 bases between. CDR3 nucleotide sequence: TGCGCCAGCAGCTTGGCCGACCCAGACACTGAAGCTTTCTTT. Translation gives CASSLADPDTEAFF.

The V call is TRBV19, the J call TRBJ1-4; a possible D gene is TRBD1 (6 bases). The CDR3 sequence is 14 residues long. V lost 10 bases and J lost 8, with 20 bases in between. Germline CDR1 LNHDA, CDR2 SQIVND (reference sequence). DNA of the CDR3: TGTGCCACTAATAGAGGGGGAGGTCCGGAAAAACTGTTTTTT. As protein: CATNRGGGPEKLFF.